The 14 T cell receptor beta chains in this list originate from one sample, sequenced in a study of cytomegalovirus exposure and HLA in healthy donors. PCR was performed using 60 Vbeta and 13 Jbeta primers. The protocol was immunoSEQ multiplex PCR, while the TCRdb copy is restricted to in-frame clones and leaves out a portion. Of roughly 110,000 clones listed, about 80% were seen once; the top ten hold approximately 1.9%. Material for sequencing was PBMCs. The receptors were sampled from a human donor in good health.

The chain employs TRBV7-9 and TRBJ1-1; TRBD1 matches at 10 bases. The junction had 7 bases not matched to a gene; V was cut back by 5 bases and J by 4 bases. Germline CDR1 reads SEHNR; CDR2 reads FQNEAQ (reference sequence). This CDR3 region has 15 residues. The DNA of the CDR3 is TGTGCCAGCAGCACCAGACAGGGGGCGGGCACTGAAGCTTTCTTT. This codes for CASSTRQGAGTEAFF.

The J gene is TRBJ2-1, the V gene TRBV5-1; D possibly corresponds to TRBD2 (6 bases). Germline values: CDR1 SGHRS, CDR2 YFSETQ. The V gene lost 4 bases and the J gene lost 9 bases, with 20 bases spanning the gap. The CDR3 sequence is 15 residues long. The CDR3 DNA reads as TGCGCCAGCAGCGGGGGGACGGTGGGTAACGTTGAGCAGTTCTTC. Translated, it gives CASSGGTVGNVEQFF.

CDR3 DNA: TGTGCCAGCAGTAGACAGTTTAGCAATCAGCCCCAGCATTTT. It translates to CASSRQFSNQPQHF. The chain recombines TRBV2 with TRBJ1-5; possibly TRBD1 for D (5 bases). Trimming stripped 5 bases from V and 0 bases from J, with 8 bases between. The CDR3 is made up of 14 amino acids. Germline V CDR1 and CDR2: SNHLY, FYNNEI.

This clone was observed once. The chain uses TRBV2 and TRBJ2-7, with 14 bases lining up with TRBD2. The V segment lost 6 bases and the J segment 2 bases; nucleotides outside the gene matches: 12. This CDR3 has 18 residues. Germline V gene data show CDR1 as SNHLY and CDR2 as FYNNEI. CDR3 coding DNA: TGTGCCAGCAGACTTTCCTCGGGACTAGCGGGGGCCGCCTACGAGCAGTACTTC. Amino acids: CASRLSSGLAGAAYEQYF.

The chain is built from TRBV18 and TRBJ1-5; D perhaps matches TRBD1 (6 bases). The CDR3 spans 15 residues. V was cut by 4 bases and J by 1 base, with 11 bases left in between. The germline V gene has CDR1 KGHSH and CDR2 LQKENI. CDR3 coding DNA: TGTGCCAGCTCACAAACAGGGTCGAGCAATCAGCCCCAGCATTTT. Protein product: CASSQTGSSNQPQHF.

The V call is TRBV11-2, the J call TRBJ1-2; D is possibly TRBD1 (5 bases). Germline-derived CDR1 and CDR2 are SGHAT and FQNNGV. This CDR3 has 13 residues. V was pared by 5 bases and J by 4 bases, with 11 bases between. Here the CDR3 reads CASSPTALYGYTF. CDR3 sequence (DNA): TGTGCCAGCAGCCCGACAGCTCTCTATGGCTACACCTTC.

This chain uses TRBV6-1 with TRBJ2-3; 13 nucleotides line up with TRBD2. CDR3 length: 16 amino acids. Germline V gives CDR1 MNHNS, CDR2 SASEGT. With 6 bases clipped from V and 3 bases from J, the junction kept 6 bases outside the gene matches. DNA for the CDR3: TGTGCCAGCAGGGAACTAGCGGGAGGGCCAACAGATACGCAGTATTTT. Its protein is CASRELAGGPTDTQYF.

CDR3 sequence (DNA): TGCAGCGTCGTAACAGGGGGAGAACTGTTTTTT. This sequence encodes CSVVTGGELFF. V is TRBV29-1 and J is TRBJ1-4; TRBD1 agrees at 8 bases. Trimming removed 6 bases from V and 12 bases from J; junction bases left unmatched: 6. This CDR3 contains 11 residues. Germline assignment: CDR1 SQVTM and CDR2 ANQGSEA.

V usage is TRBV29-1 and J usage is TRBJ2-7, with a possible D match to TRBD1 (7 bases). CDR3 length equals 13 residues. V was pared by 3 bases and J by 2 bases, with 11 bases between. CDR1 is SQVTM, CDR2 ANQGSEA, per germline. CDR3 in amino acids: CSVETGTPYEQYF. The CDR3 DNA sequence: TGCAGCGTTGAGACAGGGACTCCCTACGAGCAGTACTTC.

This chain uses TRBV28 with TRBJ1-1; 10 bases line up with TRBD1. This CDR3 region has 15 residues. Germline-derived CDR1 and CDR2 are MDHEN and SYDVKM. V lost 3 bases and J lost 6; bases outside the gene matches: 7. CDR3 amino acids: CASSFLTGGSSEAFF. CDR3 nucleotide sequence: TGTGCCAGCAGTTTCCTGACAGGGGGCAGTTCTGAAGCTTTCTTT.

The V gene is TRBV27, the J gene TRBJ2-7; 8 bases align to TRBD1. Unmatched junction bases numbered 7, after V lost 3 bases and J lost 6 bases. This CDR3 has 14 amino acids. Germline CDR1 is MNHEY and CDR2 is SMNVEV (reference sequence). This CDR3 is CASSFAHRGFEQYF. Here the CDR3 DNA reads TGTGCCAGCAGTTTTGCGCACAGGGGGTTCGAGCAGTACTTC.

The rearrangement links TRBV7-3 to TRBJ1-6; tentatively, D is TRBD1 (5 bases). Germline CDR1 and CDR2: SGHTA and FQGTGA. The CDR3 loop spans 14 amino acids. The V and J ends lost 0 bases and 10 bases respectively, with 10 bases between them. This chain's CDR3 is CASSLTGVGSPLHF. DNA of the CDR3: TGTGCCAGCAGCTTAACAGGGGTGGGCTCACCCCTCCACTTT.

The V call is TRBV5-5, the J call TRBJ2-4, with TRBD1 matching over 10 bases. The length of the CDR3 is 17 residues. The germline V gene has CDR1 SGHKS and CDR2 YYEKEE (reference sequence). J lost 8 bases, V lost 4 bases, and 15 bases had no gene match. The DNA of the CDR3 is TGTGCCAGCAGCCCTAGTCCCGGGACAGGGGAGGGCGACATTCAGTACTTC. Its protein is CASSPSPGTGEGDIQYF.

The chain uses TRBV15 and TRBJ2-5, with D possibly being TRBD1 (5 bases). The CDR3 is made up of 15 amino acids. Germline CDR1 is LNHNV and CDR2 is YYDKDF (reference sequence). V was shortened by 0 bases and J by 5 bases, with 13 bases between the two germline ends. CDR3 region: CATSRDGREGETQYF. The CDR3 DNA is TGTGCCACCAGCAGAGATGGCAGGGAAGGGGAGACCCAGTACTTC.